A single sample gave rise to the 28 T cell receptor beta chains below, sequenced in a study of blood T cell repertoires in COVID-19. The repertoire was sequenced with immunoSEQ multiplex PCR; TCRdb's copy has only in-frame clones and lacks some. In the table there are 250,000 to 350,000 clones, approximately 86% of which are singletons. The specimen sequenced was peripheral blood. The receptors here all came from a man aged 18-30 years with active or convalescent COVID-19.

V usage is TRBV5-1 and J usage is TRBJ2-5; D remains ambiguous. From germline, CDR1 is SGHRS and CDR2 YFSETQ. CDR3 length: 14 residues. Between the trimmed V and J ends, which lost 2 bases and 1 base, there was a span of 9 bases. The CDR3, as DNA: TGCGCCAGCAGCTTAACAGCCCCCCAAGAGACCCAGTACTTC. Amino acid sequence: CASSLTAPQETQYF.

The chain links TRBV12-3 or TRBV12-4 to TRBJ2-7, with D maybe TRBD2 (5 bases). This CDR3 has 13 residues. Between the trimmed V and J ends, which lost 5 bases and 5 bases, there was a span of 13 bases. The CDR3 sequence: CASSQLGVHEQYF. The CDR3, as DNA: TGTGCCAGCAGTCAACTAGGAGTCCACGAGCAGTACTTC.

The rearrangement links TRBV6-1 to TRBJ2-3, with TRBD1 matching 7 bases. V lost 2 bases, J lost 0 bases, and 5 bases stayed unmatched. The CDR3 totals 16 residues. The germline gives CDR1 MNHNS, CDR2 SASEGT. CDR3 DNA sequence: TGTGCCAGCAGTGAATTCCGGGACAGAAGCACAGATACGCAGTATTTT. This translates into CASSEFRDRSTDTQYF.

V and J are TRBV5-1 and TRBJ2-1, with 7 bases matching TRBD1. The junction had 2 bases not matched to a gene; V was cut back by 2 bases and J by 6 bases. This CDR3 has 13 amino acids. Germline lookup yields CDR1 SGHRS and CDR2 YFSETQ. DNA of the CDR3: TGCGCCAGCAGCTTAGGGACAGCCAATGAGCAGTTCTTC. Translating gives CASSLGTANEQFF.

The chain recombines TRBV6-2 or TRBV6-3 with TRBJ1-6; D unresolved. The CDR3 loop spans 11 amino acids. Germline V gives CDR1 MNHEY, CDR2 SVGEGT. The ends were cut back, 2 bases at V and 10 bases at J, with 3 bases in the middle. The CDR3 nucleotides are TGTGCCAGCAGTTACCAGTCACCCCTCCACTTT. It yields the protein CASSYQSPLHF.

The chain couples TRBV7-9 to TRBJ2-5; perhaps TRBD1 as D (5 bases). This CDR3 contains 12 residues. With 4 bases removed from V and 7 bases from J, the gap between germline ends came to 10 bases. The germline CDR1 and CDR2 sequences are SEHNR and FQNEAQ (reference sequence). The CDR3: CASSSEGVTQYF. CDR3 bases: TGTGCCAGCAGCTCGGAAGGGGTGACCCAGTACTTC.

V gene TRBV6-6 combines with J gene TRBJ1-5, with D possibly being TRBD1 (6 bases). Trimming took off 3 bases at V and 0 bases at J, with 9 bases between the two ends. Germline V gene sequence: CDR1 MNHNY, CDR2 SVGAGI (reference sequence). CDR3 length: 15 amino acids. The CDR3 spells CASSYWDNSNQPQHF. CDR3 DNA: TGTGCCAGCAGTTATTGGGACAATAGCAATCAGCCCCAGCATTTT.

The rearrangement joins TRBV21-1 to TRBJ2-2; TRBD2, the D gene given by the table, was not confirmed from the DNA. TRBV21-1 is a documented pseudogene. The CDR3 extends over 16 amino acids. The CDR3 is CASSKVWLRVAGELFF. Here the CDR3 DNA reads TGTGCCAGCAGCAAAGTTTGGCTGAGGGTGGCCGGGGAGCTGTTTTTT.

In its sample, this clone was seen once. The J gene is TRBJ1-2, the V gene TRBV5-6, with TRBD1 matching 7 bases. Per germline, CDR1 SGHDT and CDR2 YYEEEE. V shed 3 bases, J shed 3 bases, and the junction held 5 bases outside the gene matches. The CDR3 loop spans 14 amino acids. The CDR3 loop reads CASSWPDRDYGYTF. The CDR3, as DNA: TGTGCCAGCAGCTGGCCTGACAGGGACTATGGCTACACCTTC.

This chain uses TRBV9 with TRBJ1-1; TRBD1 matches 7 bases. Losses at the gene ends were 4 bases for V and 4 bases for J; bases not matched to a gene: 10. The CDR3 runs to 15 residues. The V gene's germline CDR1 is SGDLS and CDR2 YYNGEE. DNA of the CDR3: TGTGCCAGCAGCCCTACAGGGGCTTTTAGCACTGAAGCTTTCTTT. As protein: CASSPTGAFSTEAFF.

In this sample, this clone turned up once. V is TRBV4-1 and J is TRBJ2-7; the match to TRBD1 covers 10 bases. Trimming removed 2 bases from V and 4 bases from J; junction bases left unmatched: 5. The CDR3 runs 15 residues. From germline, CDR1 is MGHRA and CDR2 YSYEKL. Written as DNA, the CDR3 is TGCGCCAGCAGCCAATCGACAGGGGGCCTTTACGAGCAGTACTTC. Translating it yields CASSQSTGGLYEQYF.

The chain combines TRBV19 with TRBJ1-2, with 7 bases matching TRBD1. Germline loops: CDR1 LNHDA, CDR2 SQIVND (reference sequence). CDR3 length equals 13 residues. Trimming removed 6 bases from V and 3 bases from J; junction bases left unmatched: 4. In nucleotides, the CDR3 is TGTGCCAGTAGACCTACAGGGGACTATGGCTACACCTTC. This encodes CASRPTGDYGYTF.

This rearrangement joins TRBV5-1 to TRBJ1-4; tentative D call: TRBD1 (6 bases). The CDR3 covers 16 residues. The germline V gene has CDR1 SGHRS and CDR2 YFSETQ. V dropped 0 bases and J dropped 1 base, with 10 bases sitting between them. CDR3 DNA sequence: TGCGCCAGCAGCTTGGAAATACAGGGAACTAATGAAAAACTGTTTTTT. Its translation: CASSLEIQGTNEKLFF.

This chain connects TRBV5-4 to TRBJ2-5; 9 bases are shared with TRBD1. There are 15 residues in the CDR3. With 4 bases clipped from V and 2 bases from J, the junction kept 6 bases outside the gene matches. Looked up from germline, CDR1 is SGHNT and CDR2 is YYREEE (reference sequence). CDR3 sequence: CASSKDRGGQETQYF. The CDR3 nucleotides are TGTGCCAGCAGCAAAGACAGGGGGGGACAAGAGACCCAGTACTTC.

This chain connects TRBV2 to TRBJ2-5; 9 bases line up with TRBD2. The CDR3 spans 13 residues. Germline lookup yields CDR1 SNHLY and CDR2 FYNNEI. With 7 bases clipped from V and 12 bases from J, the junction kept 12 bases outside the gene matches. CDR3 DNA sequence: TGTGCCAGCAAAATTCCTCAGCGGGGGGTCGAGTACTTC. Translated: CASKIPQRGVEYF. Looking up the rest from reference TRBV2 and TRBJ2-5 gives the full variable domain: EPEVTQTPSHQVTQMGQEVILRCVPISNHLYFYWYRQILGQKVEFLVSFYNNEISEKSEIFDDQFSVERPDGSNFTLKIRSTKLEDSAMYFCASKIPQRGVEYFGPGTRLLVL.

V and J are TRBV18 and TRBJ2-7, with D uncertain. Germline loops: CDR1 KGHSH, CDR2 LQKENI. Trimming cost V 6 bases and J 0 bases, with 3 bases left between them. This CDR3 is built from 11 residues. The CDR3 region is CASSSSYEQYF. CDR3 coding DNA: TGTGCCAGCTCCAGCTCCTACGAGCAGTACTTC.

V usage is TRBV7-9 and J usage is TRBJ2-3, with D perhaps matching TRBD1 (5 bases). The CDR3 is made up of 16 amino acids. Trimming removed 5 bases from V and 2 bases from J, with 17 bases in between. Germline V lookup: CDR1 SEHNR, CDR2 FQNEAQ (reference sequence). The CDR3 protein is CASSPLGELSTDTQYF. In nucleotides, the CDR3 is TGTGCCAGCAGCCCCCTAGGGGAACTATCCACAGATACGCAGTATTTT.

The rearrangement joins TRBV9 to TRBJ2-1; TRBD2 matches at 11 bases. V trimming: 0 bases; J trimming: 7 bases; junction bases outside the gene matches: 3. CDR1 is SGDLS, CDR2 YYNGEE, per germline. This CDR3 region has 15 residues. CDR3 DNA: TGTGCCAGCAGCGTAGTTAGCGGGGGGGCAAATGAGCAGTTCTTC. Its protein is CASSVVSGGANEQFF.

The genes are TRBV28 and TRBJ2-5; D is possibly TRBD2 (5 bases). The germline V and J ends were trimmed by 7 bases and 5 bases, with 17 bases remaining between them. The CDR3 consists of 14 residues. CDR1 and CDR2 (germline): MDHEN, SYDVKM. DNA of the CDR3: TGTGCCAGCACACCGCTAGCATCAAGGGAGACCCAGTACTTC. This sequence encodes CASTPLASRETQYF.

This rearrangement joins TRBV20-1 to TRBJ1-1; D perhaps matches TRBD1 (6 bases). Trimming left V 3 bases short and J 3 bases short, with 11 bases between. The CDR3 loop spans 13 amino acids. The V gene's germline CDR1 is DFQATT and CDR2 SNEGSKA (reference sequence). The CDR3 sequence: CSASATGYTEAFF. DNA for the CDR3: TGCAGTGCTAGTGCCACAGGGTACACTGAAGCTTTCTTT.

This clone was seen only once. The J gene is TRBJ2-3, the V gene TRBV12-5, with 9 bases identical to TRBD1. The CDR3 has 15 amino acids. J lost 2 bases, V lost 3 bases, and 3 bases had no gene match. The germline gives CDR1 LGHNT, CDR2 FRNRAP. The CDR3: CASGLGDRATDTQYF. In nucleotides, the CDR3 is TGTGCTAGTGGTTTAGGGGACAGGGCCACAGATACGCAGTATTTT.

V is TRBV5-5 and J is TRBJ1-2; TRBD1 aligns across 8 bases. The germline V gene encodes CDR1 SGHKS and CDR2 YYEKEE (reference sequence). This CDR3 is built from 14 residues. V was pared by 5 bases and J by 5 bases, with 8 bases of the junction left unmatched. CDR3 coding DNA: TGTGCCAGCAGTTCTGTGACAGGGGCTTATGGCTACACCTTC. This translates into CASSSVTGAYGYTF.

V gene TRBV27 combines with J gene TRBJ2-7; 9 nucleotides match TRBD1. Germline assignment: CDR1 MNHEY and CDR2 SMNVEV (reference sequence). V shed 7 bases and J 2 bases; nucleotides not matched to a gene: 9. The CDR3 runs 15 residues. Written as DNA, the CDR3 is TGTGCCAGCAAACTGATGGGACAGGGTACCTACGAGCAGTACTTC. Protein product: CASKLMGQGTYEQYF.

This CDR3 is CASSRRINRGDGETQYF. CDR3 DNA sequence: TGTGCCAGCAGCAGACGAATAAACAGGGGGGACGGGGAGACCCAGTACTTC. This chain joins TRBV21-1 and TRBJ2-5; the table's D gene call, TRBD1, was not cross checked with the DNA. TRBV21-1 is reported as a pseudogene. This CDR3 comprises 17 residues.

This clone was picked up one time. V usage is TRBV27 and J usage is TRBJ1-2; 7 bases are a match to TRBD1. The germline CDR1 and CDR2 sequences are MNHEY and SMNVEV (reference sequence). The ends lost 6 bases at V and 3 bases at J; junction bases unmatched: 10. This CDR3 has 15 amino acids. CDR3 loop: CASSPTGTGYYGYTF. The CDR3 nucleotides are TGTGCCAGCAGCCCGACAGGGACCGGATACTATGGCTACACCTTC.

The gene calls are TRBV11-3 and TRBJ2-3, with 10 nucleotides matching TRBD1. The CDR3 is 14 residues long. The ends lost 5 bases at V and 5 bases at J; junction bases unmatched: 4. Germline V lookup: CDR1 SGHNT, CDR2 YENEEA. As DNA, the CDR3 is TGTGCCAGCAGCAGGACAGGGGGGGAAGATACGCAGTATTTT. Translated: CASSRTGGEDTQYF.

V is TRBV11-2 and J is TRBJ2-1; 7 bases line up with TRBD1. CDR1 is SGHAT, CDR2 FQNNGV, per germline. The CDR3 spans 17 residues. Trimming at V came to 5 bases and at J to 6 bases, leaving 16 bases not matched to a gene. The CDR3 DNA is TGTGCCAGCAGCCGATATACAGGGGAACTATACGTCAATGAGCAGTTCTTC. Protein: CASSRYTGELYVNEQFF.

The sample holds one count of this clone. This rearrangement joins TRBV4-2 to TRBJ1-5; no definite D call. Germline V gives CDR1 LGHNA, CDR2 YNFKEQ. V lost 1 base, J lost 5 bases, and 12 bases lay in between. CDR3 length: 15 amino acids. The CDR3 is CASSQGPGGDQPQHF. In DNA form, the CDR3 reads TGTGCCAGCAGCCAAGGCCCAGGTGGTGATCAGCCCCAGCATTTT.